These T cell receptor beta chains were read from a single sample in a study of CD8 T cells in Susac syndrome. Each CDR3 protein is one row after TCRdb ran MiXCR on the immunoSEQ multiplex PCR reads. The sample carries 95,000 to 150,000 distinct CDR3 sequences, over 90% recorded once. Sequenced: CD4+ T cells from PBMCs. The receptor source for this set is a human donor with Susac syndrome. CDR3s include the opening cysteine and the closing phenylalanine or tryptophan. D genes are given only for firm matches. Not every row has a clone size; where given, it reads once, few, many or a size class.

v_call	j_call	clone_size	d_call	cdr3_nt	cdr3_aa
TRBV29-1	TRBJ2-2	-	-	TGCAGCGCCCGGATTGGGGCCACCGGGGAGCTGTTTTTT	CSARIGATGELFF
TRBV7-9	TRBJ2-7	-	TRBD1	TGTGCCAGCAGCACCCGACAGGGCAAGGAATCCTACGAGCAGTACTTC	CASSTRQGKESYEQYF
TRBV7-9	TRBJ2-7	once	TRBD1	TGTGCCAGCAGCCAGGGACAGGGGCCTTACGAGCAGTACTTC	CASSQGQGPYEQYF
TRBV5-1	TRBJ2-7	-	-	TGCGCCAGCAGCTTGGGGCCCACAGGGAAGAGCTCCTACGAGCAGTACTTC	CASSLGPTGKSSYEQYF
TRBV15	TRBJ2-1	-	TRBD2	TGTGCCACCAGCCTGGAGCGGGACGCCTACAATGAGCAGTTCTTC	CATSLERDAYNEQFF
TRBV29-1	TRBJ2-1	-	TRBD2	TGCAGCGTTTCGAGGACTAGCGGGAGTTTCGGCTCCTACAATGAGCAGTTCTTC	CSVSRTSGSFGSYNEQFF
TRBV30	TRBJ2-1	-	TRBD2	TGTGCCTGGAGTACCTCTCTAGCGGGACCCTACAATGAGCAGTTCTTC	CAWSTSLAGPYNEQFF
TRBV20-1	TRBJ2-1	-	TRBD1	TGCAGTGCTAGATCTCCTCGGGACAGGGCTCATAATGAGCAGTTCTTC	CSARSPRDRAHNEQFF
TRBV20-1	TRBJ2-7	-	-	TGCAGTGCCCCTGAGGGTACCTACGAGCAGTACTTC	CSAPEGTYEQYF
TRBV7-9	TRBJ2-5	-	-	TGTGCCAGCAGCCGTAAGGGGCCACGCCAAGAGACCCAGTACTTC	CASSRKGPRQETQYF
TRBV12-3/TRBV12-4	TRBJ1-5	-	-	TGTGCCAGCAGTTTAACAGATCCATCCCAGCCCCAGCATTTT	CASSLTDPSQPQHF
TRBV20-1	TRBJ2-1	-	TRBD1	TGCAGTGCTAGAACAGGGGTTGGACGACCGCAGTTCTTC	CSARTGVGRPQFF
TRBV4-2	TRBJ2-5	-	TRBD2	TGTGCCAGCAGCCAGAGGACTAGCGGGGGGTTGGGAGAGACCCAGTACTTC	CASSQRTSGGLGETQYF
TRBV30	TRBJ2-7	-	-	TGTGCCTGGAGTGTGGGACCGGGCTACGAGCAGTACTTC	CAWSVGPGYEQYF
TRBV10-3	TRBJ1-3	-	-	TGTGCCATCAGTGATACGGGGGTGAGAGGAAACACCATATATTTT	CAISDTGVRGNTIYF
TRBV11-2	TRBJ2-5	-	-	TGTGCCAGCAGCTTAGGGGCTAGCCGGGAGACCCAGTACTTC	CASSLGASRETQYF
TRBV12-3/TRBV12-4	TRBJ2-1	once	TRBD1	TGTGCCAGCACCATGACAGGGTCTGATAATGAGCAGTTCTTC	CASTMTGSDNEQFF
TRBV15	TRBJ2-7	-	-	TGTGCCACCAGCAGAGTGGACCACGAGCAGTACTTC	CATSRVDHEQYF
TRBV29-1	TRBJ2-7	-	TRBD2	TGCAGCGTCGGCGGGAGAATGGGGCACGAGCAGTACTTC	CSVGGRMGHEQYF
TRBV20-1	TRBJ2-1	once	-	TGCAGTGTGGCTAGCAGGGTCGATGAGCAGTTCTTC	CSVASRVDEQFF
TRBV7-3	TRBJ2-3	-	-	TGTGCCAGCAGCCCCGGAAGGGGGGGCACAGATACGCAGTATTTT	CASSPGRGGTDTQYF
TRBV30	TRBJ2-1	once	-	TGTGCCTGGACAGGCCTTAGCTCCTACAATGAGCAGTTCTTC	CAWTGLSSYNEQFF
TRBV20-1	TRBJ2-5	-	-	TGCAGTGCTAGAGTTGGGGGTGGCGGGACCCAGTACTTC	CSARVGGGGTQYF
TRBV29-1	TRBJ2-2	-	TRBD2	TGCAGCGTCGCCACCGGGACTAGCAGTGGGGAGCTGTTTTTT	CSVATGTSSGELFF
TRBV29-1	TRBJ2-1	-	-	TGCAGCGCCGGGGACTGGGCCATAGGTGAGCAGTTCTTC	CSAGDWAIGEQFF
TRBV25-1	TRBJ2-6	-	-	TGTGCCAGCAGTGAATTCCGCTCTGGGGCCAACGTCCTGACTTTC	CASSEFRSGANVLTF
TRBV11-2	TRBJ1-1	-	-	TGTGCCAGCAGCCCGATAAGGGGCACTGAAGCTTTCTTT	CASSPIRGTEAFF
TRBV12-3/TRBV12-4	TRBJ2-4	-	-	TGTGCCAGCAGTTTTTCCAAAAACATTCAGTACTTC	CASSFSKNIQYF
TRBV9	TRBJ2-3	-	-	TGTGCCAGCACCGTAAGGGCCGGCGCAGATACGCAGTATTTT	CASTVRAGADTQYF
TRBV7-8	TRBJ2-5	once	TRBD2	TGTGCCAGCAGCTTAGGTACTAGCGAGCAAGAGACCCAGTACTTC	CASSLGTSEQETQYF
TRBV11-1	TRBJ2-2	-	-	TGTGCCAGCAGCTTGGAGTTGGTAGGGGAGCTGTTTTTT	CASSLELVGELFF
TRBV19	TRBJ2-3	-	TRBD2	TGTGCCAGTACCCCGGGGCTAGCGGGTGTGGATACGCAGTATTTT	CASTPGLAGVDTQYF
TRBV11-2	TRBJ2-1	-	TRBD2	TGTGCCAGCAGCTTAGATGGACTAGCCAATGAGCAGTTCTTC	CASSLDGLANEQFF
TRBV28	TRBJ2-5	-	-	TGTGCCAGCAGTTTAGAAGCAATGGGGTACCAAGAGACCCAGTACTTC	CASSLEAMGYQETQYF
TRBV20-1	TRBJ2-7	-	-	TGCAGTGCTAGATCCGGGGACGGGGAGCAGTACTTC	CSARSGDGEQYF
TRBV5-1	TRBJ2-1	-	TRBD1	TGCGCCAGCAGCATACGCCCGACCGGACAGGGATGGGACAATGAGCAGTTCTTC	CASSIRPTGQGWDNEQFF
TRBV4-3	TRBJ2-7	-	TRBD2	TGCGCCAGCAGCCAACAAATATCGGGGGGTAGCGTAAACTACGAGCAGTACTTC	CASSQQISGGSVNYEQYF